One and the same sample provided the 7 T cell receptor beta chains below, sequenced in a study of vaccination and CD4 T cells after COVID-19. Treatment given: approximately nine-day PBMC culture with coronavirus spike peptide pools or control peptides (ViraFEST assay). No cognate antigen is known for these TCRs. Researchers used the Oncomine TCR Beta short-read assay to sequence DNA from cultured CD4+ T cells. TCRdb re-called the PCR reads with MiXCR, one entry per CDR3 protein. The repertoire consists of roughly 20,000 distinct CDR3 sequences, with about three fifths occurring once and the leading ten covering around a tenth. The sequenced sample was CD4+ T cells from blood, cultured in vitro. All receptors derive from a human donor who had recovered from COVID-19.

This clonotype was observed a handful of times. The genes are TRBV12-5 and TRBJ2-1; 10 bases are shared with TRBD2. This CDR3 comprises 14 residues. The J segment lost 5 bases and the V segment lost 9 bases, leaving 7 bases of the junction unmatched. In germline, CDR1 is LGHNT, CDR2 FRNRAP. CDR3 sequence (DNA): TGTGCTAGCATAGCGGGAGGAAGGGACAATGAGCAGTTCTTC. This codes for CASIAGGRDNEQFF. Full variable domain (rest looked up from reference TRBV12-5 and TRBJ2-1): DARVTQTPRHKVTEMGQEVTMRCQPILGHNTVFWYRQTMMQGLELLAYFRNRAPLDDSGMPKDRFSAEMPDATLATLKIQPSEPRDSAVYFCASIAGGRDNEQFFGPGTRLTVL.

A single count supports this clonotype. This chain joins TRBV7-9 and TRBJ2-1, with 16 bases lining up with TRBD2. This CDR3 has 17 residues. The V and J ends lost 5 bases and 1 base, in that order; junction bases with no gene match: 2. Germline V gene sequence: CDR1 SEHNR, CDR2 FQNEAQ (reference sequence). The CDR3 sequence: CASSPGLAGGSYNEQFF. The DNA of the CDR3 is TGTGCCAGCAGCCCGGGACTAGCGGGAGGGTCCTACAATGAGCAGTTCTTC.

This chain uses TRBV5-4 with TRBJ1-1; TRBD1 might be the D (5 bases). The CDR3 runs 14 residues. The V end lost 4 bases, the J end lost 7 bases, and 17 bases lay between the germline ends. The germline gives CDR1 SGHNT, CDR2 YYREEE (reference sequence). The CDR3 DNA follows: TGTGCCAGCAGCCCCATGGCGGGGGGATGTGAAGCTTTCTTT. Its translation is CASSPMAGGCEAFF. The full variable domain, rest sourced from reference TRBV5-4 and TRBJ1-1, is ETGVTQSPTHLIKTRGQQVTLRCSSQSGHNTVSWYQQALGQGPQFIFQYYREEENGRGNFPPRFSGLQFPNYSSELNVNALELDDSALYLCASSPMAGGCEAFFGQGTRLTVV.

This chain joins TRBV30 and TRBJ1-2; D perhaps matches TRBD1 (6 bases). Germline-derived CDR1 and CDR2 are GTSNPN and SVGIG (reference sequence). This CDR3 is built from 13 residues. The V end was cut by 2 bases, the J end by 0 bases, with 7 bases between. This chain's CDR3 is CAWSSGANYGYTF. The CDR3 nucleotides are TGTGCCTGGAGTTCAGGGGCTAACTATGGCTACACCTTC.

The rearrangement links TRBV19 to TRBJ2-1, with 8 positions matching TRBD2. The trim removed 7 bases at V and 7 bases at J, leaving 9 bases unmatched. Germline V gene lookup returns CDR1 LNHDA and CDR2 SQIVND (reference sequence). This CDR3 is built from 14 residues. DNA of the CDR3: TGTGCCAGTAAGGACAGCGGGGGCCCTAATGAGCAGTTCTTC. Encoded protein: CASKDSGGPNEQFF.

The chain is built from TRBV6-5 and TRBJ2-1; maybe TRBD2 (6 bases). The CDR3 covers 16 residues. Germline V CDR1 and CDR2: MNHEY, SVGAGI. V was pared by 2 bases and J by 10 bases, with 21 bases between. The CDR3, as DNA: TGTGCCAGCAGTTACGGAGACTCCGGGGGAGTCTTAGAGCAGTTCTTC. It translates to CASSYGDSGGVLEQFF.

V gene TRBV6-1 combines with J gene TRBJ1-1, with TRBD1 as a possible D gene (6 bases). Germline lookup yields CDR1 MNHNS and CDR2 SASEGT. Trimming cost V 3 bases and J 1 base, with 12 bases left between them. The CDR3 is 15 residues long. The chain's CDR3 is CASSDLGQRNTEAFF. CDR3 DNA sequence: TGTGCCAGCAGTGACCTAGGACAGAGGAACACTGAAGCTTTCTTT.